This T cell receptor beta chain comes out of a study of blood T cell repertoires in COVID-19. Some clones are missing from TCRdb's copy, which holds only in-frame ones; the method was immunoSEQ multiplex PCR. The sample has some 200,000 clones; 85% are singletons. Seattle's cohort entered during active infection and was followed longitudinally. The CDR3 has 14 amino acids. In germline, CDR1 is SGHTA, CDR2 FQGTGA. V was pared by 4 bases and J by 8 bases, with 7 bases of the junction left unmatched. The chain recombines TRBV7-3 with TRBJ1-2; 10 nucleotides align to TRBD1. This TCR was recovered from a woman in her seventies with COVID-19, enrolled during active disease. Specimen: peripheral blood. DNA for the CDR3: TGTGCCAGCAGCTCCTCGACAGGGGGCCACGGCTACACCTTC. Its protein product is CASSSSTGGHGYTF. Full variable domain (rest looked up from reference TRBV7-3 and TRBJ1-2): GAGVSQTPSNKVTEKGKYVELRCDPISGHTALYWYRQSLGQGPEFLIYFQGTGAADDSGLPNDRFFAVRPEGSVSTLKIQRTERGDSAVYLCASSSSTGGHGYTFGSGTRLTVV.